Shown below are 22 T cell receptor beta chains from a single sample sequenced in a study of blood T cell repertoires in COVID-19 (dated by TCRdb to 2018 to 2020). Library preparation employed the immunoSEQ multiplex PCR assay. Not all clones reach the TCRdb copy of this immuneACCESS table, which keeps in-frame sequences only. Checked studies attribute under half of the gap to unresolved V genes and leave the rest unexplained. Counted in this sample were 140,000 to 150,000 clones; 84% of them appeared once. Less than 4% of the sample belongs to the ten largest clones. Sequencing was done on a sample of PBMCs or T cells enriched from blood (not recorded which). These receptors came from a woman aged 50 to 60 with acute COVID-19.

The V gene is TRBV5-6, the J gene TRBJ1-5; TRBD1 agrees at 9 bases. With 4 bases clipped from V and 6 bases from J, the junction kept 8 bases outside the gene matches. The CDR3 runs to 15 residues. Germline V gene sequence: CDR1 SGHDT, CDR2 YYEEEE. CDR3 in amino acids: CASSTWGQGSQPQHF. CDR3 coding DNA: TGTGCCAGCAGCACATGGGGACAGGGCTCTCAGCCCCAGCATTTT.

This clone appeared a few times. V usage is TRBV28 and J usage is TRBJ1-4; 10 bases map to TRBD1. Germline V gene lookup returns CDR1 MDHEN and CDR2 SYDVKM. This CDR3 comprises 15 residues. V lost 8 bases to trimming and J lost 8 bases; unmatched junction nucleotides: 11. The CDR3 DNA reads as TGTGCCAGCTCTACCACGGGACAGGGGTGGGAAAAACTGTTTTTT. This encodes CASSTTGQGWEKLFF.

The chain uses TRBV7-9 and TRBJ1-2; D call uncertain. This CDR3 comprises 14 residues. CDR1 and CDR2 from the germline V gene are SEHNR and FQNEAQ (reference sequence). Between the trimmed V and J ends, which lost 2 bases and 3 bases, there was a span of 10 bases. The CDR3, as DNA: TGTGCCAGCAGCTTAAGTCTGGCAGACTATGGCTACACCTTC. Translation: CASSLSLADYGYTF.

This clone was observed a handful of times. The genes are TRBV18 and TRBJ2-5; 9 nucleotides match TRBD2. Germline loops: CDR1 KGHSH, CDR2 LQKENI. This CDR3 spans 14 amino acids. V lost 1 base and J lost 4; bases outside the gene matches: 1. The chain's CDR3 is CASSPRRGGETQYF. CDR3 DNA: TGTGCCAGCTCACCACGGCGGGGGGGAGAGACCCAGTACTTC.

V gene TRBV7-8 combines with J gene TRBJ2-7, with 8 bases fitting TRBD1. Germline CDR1 is SGHVS and CDR2 is FQNEAQ. V was clipped by 0 bases and J by 6 bases; unmatched bases: 7. This CDR3 has 15 residues. DNA for the CDR3: TGTGCCAGCAGCTTAGCCGCCGGACAGGGATCCGAGCAGTACTTC. This codes for CASSLAAGQGSEQYF.

The table lists this clone with a few counts. V is TRBV3-1 (or the pseudogene TRBV3-2) and J is TRBJ2-7, with unresolved D. Trimming took off 1 base at V and 2 bases at J, with 6 bases between the two ends. The CDR3 covers 13 residues. Germline V gene sequence: CDR1 LGHDT, CDR2 YNNKEL (reference sequence). CDR3 in DNA: TGTGCCAGCAGCCAAGCGGGTACCTACGAGCAGTACTTC. The encoded protein is CASSQAGTYEQYF.

The chain employs TRBV5-4 and TRBJ2-5; weak D call: TRBD1 (6 bases). V lost 3 bases, J lost 2 bases, and 17 bases lay in between. The CDR3 contains 16 residues. In germline, CDR1 is SGHNT, CDR2 YYREEE (reference sequence). The CDR3 reads CASSSRQVVSQETQYF. The CDR3 DNA reads as TGTGCCAGCAGCTCCCGACAGGTCGTTTCGCAAGAGACCCAGTACTTC.

The chain joins TRBV15 to TRBJ2-7; 11 bases fit TRBD2. The ends lost 2 bases at V and 3 bases at J; junction bases unmatched: 15. This CDR3 region has 19 residues. Germline V gene lookup returns CDR1 LNHNV and CDR2 YYDKDF (reference sequence). Here the CDR3 DNA reads TGTGCCACCAGCAGAACTAGACTAGCGGGATGGTTGATGGGCTACGAGCAGTACTTC. This translates into CATSRTRLAGWLMGYEQYF.

The chain employs TRBV19 and TRBJ1-4, with TRBD1 matching over 9 bases. This CDR3 region has 18 residues. Losses at the gene ends were 3 bases for V and 7 bases for J; bases not matched to a gene: 15. Looked up from germline, CDR1 is LNHDA and CDR2 is SQIVND (reference sequence). The CDR3 DNA reads TGTGCCAGTAGTATGGCGACAGGGGGTCAGGTTTATCTTGAAAAACTGTTTTTT. It specifies CASSMATGGQVYLEKLFF.

CDR3 sequence: CASSPFRGNSNQPQHF. CDR3 in DNA: TGTGCCAGCTCACCTTTCCGGGGAAATAGCAATCAGCCCCAGCATTTT. The genes are TRBV18 and TRBJ1-5; no reliable D call. Between the trimmed V and J ends, which lost 3 bases and 0 bases, there was a span of 12 bases. The CDR3 runs to 16 residues. Germline CDR1 KGHSH, CDR2 LQKENI.

This clone has a handful of counts. The rearrangement uses TRBV11-3 and TRBJ2-1, with D hard to call. CDR3 size: 13 residues. Trimming removed 2 bases at V and 9 bases at J, with 11 bases between. The germline V gene encodes CDR1 SGHNT and CDR2 YENEEA. The chain's CDR3 is CASSLSWPGEQFF. CDR3 coding DNA: TGTGCCAGCAGCTTATCATGGCCAGGTGAGCAGTTCTTC. Filled out from reference TRBV11-3 and TRBJ2-1, the complete variable domain reads EAGVVQSPRYKIIEKKQPVAFWCNPISGHNTLYWYLQNLGQGPELLIRYENEEAVDDSQLPKDRFSAERLKGVDSTLKIQPAELGDSAVYLCASSLSWPGEQFFGPGTRLTVL.

Worth noting for this clone: One junction end does not reproduce the germline sequence, and a read error may be involved. This same CDR3 is encoded by further DNA sequences in the sample. The chain is built from TRBV18 and TRBJ2-7; 7 bases map to TRBD1. Germline V lookup: CDR1 KGHSH, CDR2 LQKENI. The CDR3 contains 15 residues. The CDR3 coding sequence is TGTGCCAGCTCGCCACGGGACAGAGTGTTCTACGAGCAGTACTTC. This translates into CASSPRDRVFYEQYF.

The chain carries TRBV29-1 and TRBJ2-2; unclear D gene. Germline V gene sequence: CDR1 SQVTM, CDR2 ANQGSEA. Trimming took off 5 bases at V and 2 bases at J, with 3 bases between the two ends. The CDR3 is 11 amino acids. In DNA, the CDR3 is TGCAGCGTTTATAACACCGGGGAGCTGTTTTTT. Protein product: CSVYNTGELFF.

The chain couples TRBV5-1 to TRBJ2-4; 8 nucleotides agree with TRBD1. V trimming: 0 bases; J trimming: 1 base; junction bases outside the gene matches: 3. CDR1 and CDR2 (germline): SGHRS, YFSETQ. The CDR3 length is 16 residues. CDR3 protein: CASSLDRGTAKNIQYF. The CDR3 DNA reads as TGCGCCAGCAGCTTGGACAGGGGGACGGCCAAAAACATTCAGTACTTC.

In DNA, the CDR3 is TGTGCCAGCAGACCCAGGGTAATGTCCTACGAGCAGTACTTC. It yields the protein CASRPRVMSYEQYF. The rearrangement links TRBV19 to TRBJ2-7; weak D call: TRBD1 (5 bases). V was pared by 9 bases and J by 1 base, with 16 bases between. The CDR3 is 14 residues long. Germline values: CDR1 LNHDA, CDR2 SQIVND (reference sequence).

V usage is TRBV10-3 and J usage is TRBJ2-1; D not resolved. The CDR3 is 14 amino acids. V lost 3 bases, J lost 7 bases, and 13 bases lay in between. The germline V gene encodes CDR1 ENHRY and CDR2 SYGVKD. This CDR3 is CAISDPEVKNEQFF. The CDR3 coding sequence is TGTGCCATCAGTGACCCCGAGGTGAAGAATGAGCAGTTCTTC.

The chain employs TRBV6-2 or TRBV6-3 and TRBJ1-1; 8 bases fit TRBD1. The germline V gene encodes CDR1 MNHEY and CDR2 SVGEGT. The CDR3 is 17 residues long. With V trimmed by 4 bases and J by 2 bases, 12 bases remained unmatched. The CDR3 DNA reads as TGTGCCAGCAGTTTGGAGACAGGGGTTGGGGGAAACACTGAAGCTTTCTTT. Amino acids: CASSLETGVGGNTEAFF.

CDR3 sequence: CASSLVSGNNQPQHF. The CDR3 nucleotides are TGTGCCAGCAGCTTAGTGTCAGGGAACAATCAGCCCCAGCATTTT. The gene calls are TRBV7-2 and TRBJ1-5; tentative D call: TRBD1 (5 bases). Trimming took 1 base from V and 3 from J, leaving 10 bases between them. CDR3 length equals 15 residues. Looked up from germline, CDR1 is SGHTA and CDR2 is FQGNSA.

The CDR3 loop is CASSYSSYEQYF. The CDR3 DNA follows: TGTGCCAGCAGTTACTCGAGTTACGAGCAGTACTTC. The chain links TRBV6-6 to TRBJ2-7, with D uncertain. This CDR3 is 12 amino acids long. Trimming left V 0 bases short and J 4 bases short, with 4 bases between. Germline V gene data show CDR1 as MNHNY and CDR2 as SVGAGI (reference sequence).

The chain employs TRBV27 and TRBJ1-5; D remains unclear. CDR1 is MNHEY, CDR2 SMNVEV, per germline (reference sequence). The CDR3 runs to 16 residues. The ends were cut back, 5 bases at V and 0 bases at J, with 14 bases in the middle. The CDR3 loop reads CASSLSLPNSNQPQHF. The DNA of the CDR3 is TGTGCCAGCAGTCTGAGTTTGCCGAATAGCAATCAGCCCCAGCATTTT.

Of note for this clone: Other DNA variants within this sample encode the same CDR3. The V gene is TRBV7-2, the J gene TRBJ2-5; 7 nucleotides agree with TRBD2. CDR1 is SGHTA and CDR2 is FQGNSA in the germline V gene. The V segment lost 1 base and the J segment 2 bases; nucleotides outside the gene matches: 1. This CDR3 has 14 residues. The chain's CDR3 is CASSLVGGQETQYF. The DNA of the CDR3 is TGTGCCAGCAGCTTAGTCGGGGGGCAAGAGACCCAGTACTTC.

The CDR3 loop reads CASQDRGHEQYF. The CDR3 DNA follows: TGTGCCAGTCAGGACAGGGGGCACGAGCAGTACTTC. V gene TRBV19 combines with J gene TRBJ2-7; 11 nucleotides line up with TRBD1. The junction had 2 bases not matched to a gene; V was cut back by 8 bases and J by 5 bases. Germline V CDR1 and CDR2: LNHDA, SQIVND (reference sequence). The CDR3 covers 12 residues. Together with reference TRBV19 and TRBJ2-7, the CDR3 gives the full variable domain: DGGITQSPKYLFRKEGQNVTLSCEQNLNHDAMYWYRQDPGQGLRLIYYSQIVNDFQKGDIAEGYSVSREKKESFPLTVTSAQKNPTAFYLCASQDRGHEQYFGPGTRLTVT.